The 23 T cell receptor beta chains reported below all come from one sample, sequenced in a study of blood T cell repertoires in COVID-19. Repertoires were generated with immunoSEQ multiplex PCR, while TCRdb's copy carries only in-frame clones and drops some. Here the sample spans 160,000 or so clones, approximately 83% being singletons. Material: peripheral blood. The receptors were sampled from a human donor in a cohort sampled during active COVID-19.

The chain combines TRBV19 with TRBJ1-1; 8 bases agree with TRBD1. CDR1 and CDR2 from the germline V gene are LNHDA and SQIVND (reference sequence). The CDR3 is 17 residues long. Losses at the gene ends were 8 bases for V and 3 bases for J; bases not matched to a gene: 17. CDR3 loop: CASSDRGVAGGYTEAFF. In DNA, the CDR3 is TGTGCCAGTTCAGATCGGGGTGTAGCAGGGGGCTACACTGAAGCTTTCTTT.

V and J are TRBV7-2 and TRBJ1-4; TRBD1 matches at 10 bases. Germline CDR1 is SGHTA and CDR2 is FQGNSA. The trim removed 3 bases at V and 6 bases at J, leaving 1 base unmatched. The CDR3 covers 14 residues. Here the CDR3 DNA reads TGTGCCAGCAGCTTCGGGACAGGGGATGAAAAACTGTTTTTT. Protein sequence: CASSFGTGDEKLFF.

The chain has TRBV9 and TRBJ2-1, with 12 bases aligning to TRBD2. Germline loops: CDR1 SGDLS, CDR2 YYNGEE. This CDR3 is 15 amino acids long. Trimming cost V 3 bases and J 10 bases; bases outside gene matches: 8. The CDR3 loop is CASSDRLAGEGEQFF. Written as DNA, the CDR3 is TGTGCCAGCAGCGACCGACTAGCGGGAGAGGGAGAGCAGTTCTTC.

Notes on this clone: One base away lies a much larger clone, so this may be a sequencing read error. The CDR3 here is CASSLDRGNYGYTF. The CDR3 bases are TGTGCCAGCAGCTTAGACAGGGGTAACTATGGCTACACCTTC. V usage is TRBV5-6 and J usage is TRBJ1-2, with TRBD1 matching over 8 bases. Germline lookup yields CDR1 SGHDT and CDR2 YYEEEE. CDR3 length: 14 amino acids. V gave up 2 bases and J gave up 1 base; unmatched junction bases: 1.

J is TRBJ2-2 and V is TRBV2, with 8 positions matching TRBD2. Germline loops: CDR1 SNHLY, CDR2 FYNNEI. The CDR3 is 16 residues long. The ends lost 3 bases at V and 6 bases at J; junction bases unmatched: 9. The CDR3 region is CASSDYGGGKSGELFF. The CDR3, as DNA: TGTGCCAGCAGTGATTATGGCGGGGGGAAATCCGGGGAGCTGTTTTTT.

The V and J genes are TRBV12-2 and TRBJ2-7; TRBD2 was called by the table and not checked on the DNA. TRBV12-2 is assigned pseudogene status. CDR3 length equals 17 residues. The CDR3 sequence: CASRLRLGGGSSYEQYF. The CDR3 region has the DNA TGTGCAAGTCGCTTACGATTGGGCGGGGGGAGCTCCTACGAGCAGTACTTC.

The J gene is TRBJ2-2, the V gene TRBV19; no definite D call. This CDR3 contains 13 residues. Germline V gives CDR1 LNHDA, CDR2 SQIVND (reference sequence). Trimming removed 5 bases at V and 6 bases at J, with 10 bases between. CDR3 DNA sequence: TGTGCCAGTAGTTCCCTCGGGTCCGGGGAGCTGTTTTTT. It translates to CASSSLGSGELFF. Looking up the rest from reference TRBV19 and TRBJ2-2 gives the full variable domain: DGGITQSPKYLFRKEGQNVTLSCEQNLNHDAMYWYRQDPGQGLRLIYYSQIVNDFQKGDIAEGYSVSREKKESFPLTVTSAQKNPTAFYLCASSSLGSGELFFGEGSRLTVL.

V and J are TRBV28 and TRBJ2-7; 11 bases are a match to TRBD1. The CDR3 runs 15 residues. With V trimmed by 6 bases and J by 4 bases, 8 bases remained unmatched. Germline V gene data show CDR1 as MDHEN and CDR2 as SYDVKM. Here the CDR3 DNA reads TGTGCCAGCAGGACCGCCGGGACAGGGGGATACGAGCAGTACTTC. It translates to CASRTAGTGGYEQYF.

The J gene is TRBJ2-7, the V gene TRBV10-1, with TRBD1 identical over 7 bases. Losses at the gene ends were 6 bases for V and 4 bases for J; bases not matched to a gene: 3. The V gene's germline CDR1 is WNHNN and CDR2 SYGVQD (reference sequence). The CDR3 covers 12 residues. The CDR3 bases are TGCGCCAGCAGCGAACAGGGGTACGAGCAGTACTTC. Its protein product is CASSEQGYEQYF.

The chain is built from TRBV29-1 and TRBJ2-7; TRBD2 matches at 8 bases. The CDR3 is made up of 13 amino acids. Trimming took 6 bases from V and 4 from J; bases not matched to a gene: 8. Germline CDR1 SQVTM, CDR2 ANQGSEA. The CDR3 reads CSVLIAGSYEQYF. The CDR3 nucleotides are TGCAGCGTCCTTATAGCGGGATCGTACGAGCAGTACTTC.

This clone has a single count. This chain links TRBV6-5 with TRBJ2-7; TRBD1 agrees at 12 bases. The junction had 9 bases not matched to a gene; V was cut back by 5 bases and J by 7 bases. The CDR3 spans 15 residues. CDR1 is MNHEY and CDR2 is SVGAGI in the germline V gene. This chain's CDR3 is CASSLLGQGAIEQYF. The CDR3 DNA sequence: TGTGCCAGCAGTCTTTTGGGACAGGGGGCGATTGAGCAGTACTTC.

V and J are TRBV12-5 and TRBJ1-2; perhaps TRBD1 as D (5 bases). Germline V CDR1 and CDR2: LGHNT, FRNRAP. The CDR3 has 15 residues. The V end was cut by 7 bases, the J end by 4 bases, with 19 bases between. Here the CDR3 reads CASAPVGLTSYGYTF. The CDR3 nucleotides read TGTGCTAGTGCCCCGGTGGGGCTTACGTCCTATGGCTACACCTTC.

The chain employs TRBV29-1 and TRBJ2-1, with D possibly matching TRBD1 (6 bases). The length of the CDR3 is 13 residues. V was shortened by 7 bases and J by 3 bases, with 13 bases between the two germline ends. Germline CDR1 reads SQVTM; CDR2 reads ANQGSEA. The CDR3 loop reads CSDRTENYNEQFF. The CDR3 bases are TGCAGCGATAGGACAGAGAACTACAATGAGCAGTTCTTC.

V and J are TRBV4-2 and TRBJ1-3; TRBD1 agrees at 9 bases. V trimming: 1 base; J trimming: 6 bases; junction bases outside the gene matches: 1. CDR3 size: 14 residues. Germline assignment: CDR1 LGHNA and CDR2 YNFKEQ. The CDR3, as DNA: TGTGCCAGCAGCCAAGGGACAGGGGCAAACACCATATATTTT. As protein: CASSQGTGANTIYF.

V gene TRBV5-6 combines with J gene TRBJ1-1, with 10 bases fitting TRBD1. Germline CDR1 SGHDT, CDR2 YYEEEE. V trimming: 0 bases; J trimming: 5 bases; junction bases outside the gene matches: 10. The CDR3 is made up of 17 amino acids. CDR3 sequence: CASSLVDRGARSTEAFF. As DNA, the CDR3 is TGTGCCAGCAGCTTGGTGGACAGGGGGGCCCGTAGTACTGAAGCTTTCTTT.

This clone occurred a few times. This rearrangement joins TRBV9 to TRBJ1-4; 7 bases align to TRBD1. The CDR3 has 14 residues. The germline V gene encodes CDR1 SGDLS and CDR2 YYNGEE. The J segment lost 7 bases and the V segment lost 4 bases, leaving 7 bases of the junction unmatched. This chain's CDR3 is CASSPATGIEKLFF. The DNA of the CDR3 is TGTGCCAGCAGCCCAGCGACAGGGATTGAAAAACTGTTTTTT.

The rearrangement joins TRBV19 to TRBJ2-7, with 8 bases that match TRBD1. Germline V gene data show CDR1 as LNHDA and CDR2 as SQIVND (reference sequence). The CDR3 has 13 amino acids. The ends lost 4 bases at V and 2 bases at J; junction bases unmatched: 1. The CDR3 nucleotides are TGTGCCAGTAGTACAGGGGGCGCCTACGAGCAGTACTTC. This sequence encodes CASSTGGAYEQYF.

The rearrangement links TRBV19 to TRBJ2-7; possibly TRBD2 for D (6 bases). CDR1 LNHDA and CDR2 SQIVND come from the germline V gene (reference sequence). Trimming removed 4 bases at V and 3 bases at J, with 16 bases between. This CDR3 is 15 amino acids long. The CDR3 is CASSTFGGGNYEQYF. CDR3 coding DNA: TGTGCCAGTAGTACGTTCGGAGGAGGGAACTACGAGCAGTACTTC.

The rearrangement joins TRBV4-3 to TRBJ2-6, with a weak D call TRBD2 (5 bases). The CDR3 consists of 18 residues. Trimming took off 0 bases at V and 1 base at J, with 13 bases between the two ends. Per germline, CDR1 LGHNA and CDR2 YSLEER. The CDR3 coding sequence is TGCGCCAGCAGCCAAGAGGTAGGGAGAGGGTCTGGGGCCAACGTCCTGACTTTC. It encodes CASSQEVGRGSGANVLTF.

The CDR3 loop is CASSLTGTSVTDTQYF. DNA for the CDR3: TGTGCCAGCAGCTTAACCGGGACTAGCGTAACAGATACGCAGTATTTT. J is TRBJ2-3 and V is TRBV7-2; 10 bases line up with TRBD2. V gave up 2 bases and J gave up 3 bases; unmatched junction bases: 5. Germline loops: CDR1 SGHTA, CDR2 FQGNSA. This CDR3 is built from 16 residues.

The V call is TRBV7-6, the J call TRBJ1-3; a weak D match, TRBD1 (6 bases). Trimming removed 3 bases at V and 0 bases at J, with 12 bases between. Germline V gene data show CDR1 as SGHVS and CDR2 as FNYEAQ. The CDR3 contains 16 residues. CDR3 sequence: CASSFTGLPSGNTIYF. The CDR3, as DNA: TGTGCCAGCAGCTTCACAGGGCTCCCCTCTGGAAACACCATATATTTT.

Only one count was recorded for this clone. The chain employs TRBV5-5 and TRBJ2-7; 7 positions agree with TRBD1. Per the germline V gene, CDR1 is SGHKS and CDR2 is YYEKEE (reference sequence). This CDR3 has 15 residues. J lost 4 bases, V lost 4 bases, and 11 bases had no gene match. CDR3 nucleotide sequence: TGTGCCAGCAGCGTCGGGACAGCGTCCTTTTACGAGCAGTACTTC. Translated, it gives CASSVGTASFYEQYF.

This clone appeared once. The chain uses TRBV7-2 and TRBJ1-4; a possible D gene is TRBD1 (6 bases). Germline CDR1 is SGHTA and CDR2 is FQGNSA. Trimming removed 3 bases at V and 7 bases at J, with 15 bases between. The CDR3 totals 15 residues. Here the CDR3 DNA reads TGTGCCAGCAGCTTTGCACAGGGCTGGGGTGAAAAACTGTTTTTT. This sequence encodes CASSFAQGWGEKLFF.